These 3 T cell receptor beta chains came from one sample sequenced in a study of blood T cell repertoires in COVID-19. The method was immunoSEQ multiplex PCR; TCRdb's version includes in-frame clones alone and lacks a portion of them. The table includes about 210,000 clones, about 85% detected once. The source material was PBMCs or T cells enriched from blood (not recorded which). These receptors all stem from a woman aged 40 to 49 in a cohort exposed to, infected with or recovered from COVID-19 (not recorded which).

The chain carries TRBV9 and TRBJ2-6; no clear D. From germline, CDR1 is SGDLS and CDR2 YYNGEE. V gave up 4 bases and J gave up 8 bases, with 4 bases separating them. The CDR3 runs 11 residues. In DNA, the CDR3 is TGTGCCAGCAGCCATCCCAACGTCCTGACTTTC. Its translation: CASSHPNVLTF.

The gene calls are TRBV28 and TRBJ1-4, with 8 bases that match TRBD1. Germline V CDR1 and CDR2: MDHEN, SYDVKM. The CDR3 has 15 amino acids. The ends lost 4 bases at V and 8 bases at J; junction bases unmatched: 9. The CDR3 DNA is TGTGCCAGCAGTTCCGCGGACAGGGAAGGCGAAAAACTGTTTTTT. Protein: CASSSADREGEKLFF.

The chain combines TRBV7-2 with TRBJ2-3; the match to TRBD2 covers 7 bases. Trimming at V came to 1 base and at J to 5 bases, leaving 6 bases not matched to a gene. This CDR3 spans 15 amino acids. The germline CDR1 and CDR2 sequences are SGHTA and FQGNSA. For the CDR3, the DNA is TGTGCCAGCAGCTTAGGTGGGAGGGCCGGAGATACGCAGTATTTT. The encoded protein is CASSLGGRAGDTQYF.